This T cell receptor beta chain was recorded in a study of blood T cell repertoires in COVID-19. In the study overall: COVID-19 samples from acute and convalescent phases originated in the United States, Italy and Spain.

The participants were between roughly 18 and 100 years old and came from about two dozen US areas. Symptom resolution, clearance, or two negative PCRs marked donors in Cohort 3 as recovered. Under the authors' procedure: For nucleated cells, counts were estimated from reference gene primer amplification. Data came from immunoSEQ multiplex PCR; TCRdb stores just in-frame clones and leaves some out. V and J calls and clone size come straight from that table; D and trimming were deduced from the DNA. The sample has some 320,000 clones, approximately 87% seen once. Germline V lookup: CDR1 SGDLS, CDR2 YYNGEE. V lost 2 bases, J lost 8 bases, and 10 bases lay in between. The CDR3 runs 13 residues.

The receptor was derived from a woman aged 25-40 years who had recovered from COVID-19. J is TRBJ1-4 and V is TRBV9; possibly TRBD1 for D (5 bases). The sequenced sample consisted of PBMCs or T cells enriched from blood (not recorded which). Here the CDR3 reads CASSVAEGEKLFF. In DNA form, the CDR3 reads TGTGCCAGCAGCGTCGCGGAGGGGGAAAAACTGTTTTTT.